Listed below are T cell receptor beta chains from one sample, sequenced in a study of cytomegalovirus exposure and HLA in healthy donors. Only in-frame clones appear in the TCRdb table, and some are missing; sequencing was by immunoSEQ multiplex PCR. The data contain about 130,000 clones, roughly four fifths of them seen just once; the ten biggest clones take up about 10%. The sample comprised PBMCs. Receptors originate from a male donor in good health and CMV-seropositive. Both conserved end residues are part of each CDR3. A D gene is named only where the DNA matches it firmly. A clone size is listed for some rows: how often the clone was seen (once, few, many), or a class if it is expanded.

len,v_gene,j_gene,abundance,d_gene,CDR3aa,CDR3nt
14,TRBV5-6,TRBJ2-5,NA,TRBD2,CASSLGGRGETQYF,TGTGCCAGCAGCTTAGGCGGGAGAGGAGAGACCCAGTACTTC
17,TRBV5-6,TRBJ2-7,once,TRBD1,CASSLARDSLYPYEQYF,TGTGCCAGCAGCTTGGCTCGGGACAGCTTATACCCCTACGAGCAGTACTTC
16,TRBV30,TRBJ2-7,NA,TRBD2,CAWSVGFSGTLYEQYF,TGTGCCTGGAGTGTTGGGTTTAGCGGGACTCTCTACGAGCAGTACTTC
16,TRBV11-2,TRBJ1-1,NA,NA,CASSFPLSGANTEAFF,TGTGCCAGCAGCTTCCCTCTCAGTGGGGCGAACACTGAAGCTTTCTTT
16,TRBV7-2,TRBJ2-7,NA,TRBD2,CASSALAGVALREQYF,TGTGCCAGCAGCGCACTGGCGGGAGTAGCGTTGAGGGAGCAGTACTTC
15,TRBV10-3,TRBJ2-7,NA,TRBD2,CAISEGTSGLYEQYF,TGTGCCATCAGTGAGGGGACTAGCGGGCTCTACGAGCAGTACTTC
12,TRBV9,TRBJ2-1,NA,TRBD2,CASSVSSGPAFF,TGTGCCAGCAGCGTCTCTAGCGGGCCTGCGTTCTTC
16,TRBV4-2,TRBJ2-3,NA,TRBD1,CASSQAGQGHTDTQYF,TGTGCCAGCAGCCAAGCAGGACAGGGGCACACAGATACGCAGTATTTT
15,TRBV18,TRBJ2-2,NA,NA,CASSRTDSDTGELFF,TGTGCCAGCTCACGAACCGACTCAGACACCGGGGAGCTGTTTTTT
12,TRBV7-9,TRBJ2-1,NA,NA,CALKSSYNEQFF,TGTGCCTTGAAGAGCTCCTACAATGAGCAGTTCTTC
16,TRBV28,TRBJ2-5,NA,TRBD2,CASSLLRLAGAETQYF,TGTGCCAGCAGTTTGCTCCGACTAGCGGGAGCTGAGACCCAGTACTTC
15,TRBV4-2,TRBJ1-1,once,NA,CASSQDLDSYTEAFF,TGTGCCAGCAGCCAAGATCTTGACAGCTACACTGAAGCTTTCTTT
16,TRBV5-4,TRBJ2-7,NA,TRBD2,CASSSYLSSGTYEQYF,TGTGCCAGCAGCTCATACCTCTCTAGCGGGACCTACGAGCAGTACTTC
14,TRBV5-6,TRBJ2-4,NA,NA,CASRIGGNKNSQYF,TGTGCCAGCAGGATCGGAGGGAACAAAAACAGTCAGTACTTC
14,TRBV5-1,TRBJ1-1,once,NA,CASSLAGQGMEAFF,TGCGCCAGCAGCTTGGCCGGGCAGGGGATGGAGGCTTTCTTT
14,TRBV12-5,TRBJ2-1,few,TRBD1,CASGRDRVYNEQFF,TGTGCTAGTGGCCGGGACAGGGTTTACAATGAGCAGTTCTTC
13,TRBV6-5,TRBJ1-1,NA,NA,CASSRGQNTEAFF,TGTGCCAGCAGTCGCGGACAGAACACTGAAGCTTTCTTT
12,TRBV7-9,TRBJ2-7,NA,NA,CASSYRGYEQYF,TGTGCCAGCAGCTACCGGGGCTACGAGCAGTACTTC
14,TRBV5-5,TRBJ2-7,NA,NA,CASSLAAGYYEQYF,TGTGCCAGCAGCTTGGCGGCAGGCTACTACGAGCAGTACTTC
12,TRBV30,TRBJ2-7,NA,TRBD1,CAWSPTGYEQYF,TGTGCCTGGAGCCCGACAGGGTATGAGCAGTACTTC
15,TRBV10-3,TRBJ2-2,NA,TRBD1,CAITQGAQGNGELFF,TGTGCCATCACTCAGGGGGCGCAAGGGAACGGGGAGCTGTTTTTT
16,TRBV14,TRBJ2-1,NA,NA,CASSQGFPLTGNEQFF,TGTGCCAGCAGCCAAGGATTCCCCCTGACGGGCAATGAGCAGTTCTTC
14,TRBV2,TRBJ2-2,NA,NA,CASRTTSNTGELFF,TGTGCCAGCAGGACAACTAGCAACACCGGGGAGCTGTTTTTT
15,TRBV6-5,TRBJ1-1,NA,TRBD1,CASRRATGLDTEAFF,TGTGCCAGCAGACGAGCGACAGGGTTGGACACTGAAGCTTTCTTT